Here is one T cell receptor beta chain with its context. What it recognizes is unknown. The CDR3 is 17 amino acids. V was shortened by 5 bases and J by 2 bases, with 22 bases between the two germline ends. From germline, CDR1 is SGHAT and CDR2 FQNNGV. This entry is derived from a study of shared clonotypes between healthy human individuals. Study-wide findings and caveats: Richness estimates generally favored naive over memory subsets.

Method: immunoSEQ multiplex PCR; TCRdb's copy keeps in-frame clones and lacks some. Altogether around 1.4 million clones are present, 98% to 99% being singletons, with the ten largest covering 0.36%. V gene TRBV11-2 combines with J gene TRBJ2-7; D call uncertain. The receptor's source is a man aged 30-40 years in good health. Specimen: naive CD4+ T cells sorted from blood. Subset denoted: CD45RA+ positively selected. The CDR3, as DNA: TGTGCCAGCAGCCAATCTTCCCGCCCCGGCCAGCCCTACGAGCAGTACTTC. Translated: CASSQSSRPGQPYEQYF.